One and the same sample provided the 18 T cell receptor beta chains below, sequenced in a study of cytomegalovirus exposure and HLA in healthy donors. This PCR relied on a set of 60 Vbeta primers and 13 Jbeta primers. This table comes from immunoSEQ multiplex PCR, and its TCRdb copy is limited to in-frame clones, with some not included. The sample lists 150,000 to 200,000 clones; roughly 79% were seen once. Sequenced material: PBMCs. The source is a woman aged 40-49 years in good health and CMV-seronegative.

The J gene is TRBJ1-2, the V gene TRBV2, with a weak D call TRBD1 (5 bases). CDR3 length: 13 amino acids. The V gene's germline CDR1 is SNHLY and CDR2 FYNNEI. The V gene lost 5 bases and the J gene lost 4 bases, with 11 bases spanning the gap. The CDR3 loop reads CASSTDTTYGYTF. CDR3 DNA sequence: TGTGCCAGCAGTACGGACACGACCTATGGCTACACCTTC.

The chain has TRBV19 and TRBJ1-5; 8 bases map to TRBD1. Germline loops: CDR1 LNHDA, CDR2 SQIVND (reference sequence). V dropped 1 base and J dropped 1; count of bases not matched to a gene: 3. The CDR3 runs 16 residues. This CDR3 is CASSIGTGRSNQPQHF. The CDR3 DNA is TGTGCCAGTAGTATAGGGACAGGGAGGAGCAATCAGCCCCAGCATTTT.

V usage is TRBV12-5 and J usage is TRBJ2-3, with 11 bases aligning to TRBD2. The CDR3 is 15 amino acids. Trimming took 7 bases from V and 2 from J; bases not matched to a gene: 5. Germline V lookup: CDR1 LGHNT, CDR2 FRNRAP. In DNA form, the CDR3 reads TGTGCTAGTGCCCCACTAGCGGGAGTCACAGATACGCAGTATTTT. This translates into CASAPLAGVTDTQYF.

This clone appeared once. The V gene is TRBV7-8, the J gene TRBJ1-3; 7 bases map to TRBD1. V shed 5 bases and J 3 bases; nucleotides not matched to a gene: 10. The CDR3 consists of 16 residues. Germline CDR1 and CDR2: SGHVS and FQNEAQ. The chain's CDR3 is CASSNQGQPRGNTIYF. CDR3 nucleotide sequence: TGTGCCAGCAGCAACCAGGGACAGCCCCGTGGAAACACCATATATTTT.

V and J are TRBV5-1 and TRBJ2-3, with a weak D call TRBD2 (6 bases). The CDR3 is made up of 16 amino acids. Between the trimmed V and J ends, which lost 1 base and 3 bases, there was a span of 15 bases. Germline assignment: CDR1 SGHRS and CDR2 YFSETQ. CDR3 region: CASSLTTGVGTDTQYF. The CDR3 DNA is TGCGCCAGCAGCTTGACAACGGGAGTAGGGACAGATACGCAGTATTTT.

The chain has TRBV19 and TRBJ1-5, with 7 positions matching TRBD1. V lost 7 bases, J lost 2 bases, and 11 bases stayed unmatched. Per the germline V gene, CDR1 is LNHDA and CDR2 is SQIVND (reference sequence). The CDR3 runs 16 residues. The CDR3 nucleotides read TGTGCCAGTAAAAGCAGGGCCACAGGGGGCAATCAGCCCCAGCATTTT. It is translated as CASKSRATGGNQPQHF.

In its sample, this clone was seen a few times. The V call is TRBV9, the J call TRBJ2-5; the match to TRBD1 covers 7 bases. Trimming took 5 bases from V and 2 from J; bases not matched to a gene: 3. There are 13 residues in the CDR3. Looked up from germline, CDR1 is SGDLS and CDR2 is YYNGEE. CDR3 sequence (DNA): TGTGCCAGCAGTACGGGACAGCAAGAGACCCAGTACTTC. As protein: CASSTGQQETQYF.

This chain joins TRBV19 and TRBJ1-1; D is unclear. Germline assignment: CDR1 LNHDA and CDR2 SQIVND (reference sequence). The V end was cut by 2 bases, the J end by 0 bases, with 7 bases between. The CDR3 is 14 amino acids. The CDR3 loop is CASSIQVMNTEAFF. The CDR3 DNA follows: TGTGCCAGTAGTATACAGGTAATGAACACTGAAGCTTTCTTT. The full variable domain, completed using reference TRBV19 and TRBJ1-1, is DGGITQSPKYLFRKEGQNVTLSCEQNLNHDAMYWYRQDPGQGLRLIYYSQIVNDFQKGDIAEGYSVSREKKESFPLTVTSAQKNPTAFYLCASSIQVMNTEAFFGQGTRLTVV.

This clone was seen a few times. CDR3 in amino acids: CASSLQANPRGNEQFF. CDR3 nucleotides: TGTGCCAGCAGCTTACAGGCTAACCCAAGGGGCAATGAGCAGTTCTTC. The chain combines TRBV7-3 with TRBJ2-1; a possible D gene is TRBD1 (5 bases). Germline CDR1 SGHTA, CDR2 FQGTGA. Between the trimmed V and J ends, which lost 2 bases and 6 bases, there was a span of 17 bases. The CDR3 has 16 residues.

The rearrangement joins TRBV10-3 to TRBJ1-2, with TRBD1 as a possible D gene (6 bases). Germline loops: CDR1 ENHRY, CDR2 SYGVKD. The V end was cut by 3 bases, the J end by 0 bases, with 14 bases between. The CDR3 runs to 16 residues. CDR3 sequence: CAISDSRTATNYGYTF. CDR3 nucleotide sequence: TGTGCCATCAGTGATTCCCGGACAGCGACTAACTATGGCTACACCTTC.

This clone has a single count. CDR3 region: CASSPGLEGGQPQHF. The CDR3 nucleotides read TGTGCCAGCAGTCCGGGACTTGAGGGTGGTCAGCCCCAGCATTTT. J is TRBJ1-5 and V is TRBV6-5; weak D call: TRBD1 (5 bases). CDR1 is MNHEY and CDR2 is SVGAGI in the germline V gene. With 5 bases removed from V and 6 bases from J, the gap between germline ends came to 17 bases. The CDR3 runs 15 residues.

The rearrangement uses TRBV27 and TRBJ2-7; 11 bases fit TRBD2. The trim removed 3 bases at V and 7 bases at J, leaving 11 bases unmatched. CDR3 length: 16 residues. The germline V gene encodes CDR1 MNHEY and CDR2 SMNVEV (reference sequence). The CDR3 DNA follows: TGTGCCAGCAGTTTGGGTAGCGGGAGGGCCGTGGGAGAGCAGTACTTC. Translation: CASSLGSGRAVGEQYF.

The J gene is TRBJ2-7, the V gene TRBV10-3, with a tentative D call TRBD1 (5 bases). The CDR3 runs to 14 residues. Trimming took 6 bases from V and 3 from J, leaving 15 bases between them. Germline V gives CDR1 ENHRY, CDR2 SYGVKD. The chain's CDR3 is CAIRDKVAYYEQYF. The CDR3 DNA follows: TGTGCCATCAGGGACAAGGTGGCTTACTACGAGCAGTACTTC.

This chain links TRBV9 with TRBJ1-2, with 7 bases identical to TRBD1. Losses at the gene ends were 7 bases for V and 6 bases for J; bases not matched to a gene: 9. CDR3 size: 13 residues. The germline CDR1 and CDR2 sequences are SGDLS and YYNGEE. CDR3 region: CASHGRGEDGYTF. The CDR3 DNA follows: TGTGCCAGCCATGGCAGGGGGGAGGATGGCTACACCTTC.

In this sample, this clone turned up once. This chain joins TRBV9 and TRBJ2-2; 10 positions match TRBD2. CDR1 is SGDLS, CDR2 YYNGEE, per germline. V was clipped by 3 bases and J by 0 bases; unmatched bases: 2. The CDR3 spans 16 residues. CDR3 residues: CASSGGLAANTGELFF. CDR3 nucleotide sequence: TGTGCCAGCAGCGGCGGACTAGCGGCGAACACCGGGGAGCTGTTTTTT.

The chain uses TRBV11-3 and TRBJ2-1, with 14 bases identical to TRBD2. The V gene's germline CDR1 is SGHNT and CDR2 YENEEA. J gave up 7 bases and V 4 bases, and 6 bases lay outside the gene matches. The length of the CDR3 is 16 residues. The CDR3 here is CASSSGLAGGQNEQFF. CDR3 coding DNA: TGTGCCAGCAGCTCCGGACTAGCGGGAGGACAAAATGAGCAGTTCTTC.

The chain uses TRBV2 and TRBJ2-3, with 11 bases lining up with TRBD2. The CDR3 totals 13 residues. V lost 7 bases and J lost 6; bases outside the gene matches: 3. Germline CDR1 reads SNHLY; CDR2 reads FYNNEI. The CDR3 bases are TGTGCCAGCAAGGGACTAGCGGTGGATACGCAGTATTTT. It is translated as CASKGLAVDTQYF.

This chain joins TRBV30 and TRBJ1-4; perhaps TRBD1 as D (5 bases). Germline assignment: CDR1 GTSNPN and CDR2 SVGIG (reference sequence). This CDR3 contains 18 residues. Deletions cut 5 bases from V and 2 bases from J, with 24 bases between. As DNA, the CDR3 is TGTGCCTGGGCCTTGAGGAGGGGCAGTGGGGCGACTAATGAAAAACTGTTTTTT. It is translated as CAWALRRGSGATNEKLFF.